These 9 T cell receptor beta chains came from one sample sequenced in a study of blood T cell repertoires in COVID-19. The assay was immunoSEQ multiplex PCR, and TCRdb's table has in-frame clones only and misses some. The sample records some 120,000 clones, roughly 82% being singletons. Sequenced: peripheral blood. The receptors shown here come from a human donor in a cohort sampled during active COVID-19.

V usage is TRBV20-1 and J usage is TRBJ1-2; TRBD1 matches 8 bases. Germline V lookup: CDR1 DFQATT, CDR2 SNEGSKA (reference sequence). CDR3 length equals 16 residues. V was clipped by 3 bases and J by 8 bases; unmatched bases: 17. DNA of the CDR3: TGCAGTGCTAGTCGGCAGGGGGCCCTTGGATCCAGCGGCTACACCTTC. As protein: CSASRQGALGSSGYTF.

The V gene is TRBV6-5, the J gene TRBJ2-2; 8 bases agree with TRBD2. CDR1 and CDR2 (germline): MNHEY, SVGAGI. Losses at the gene ends were 0 bases for V and 7 bases for J; bases not matched to a gene: 7. The CDR3 length is 16 residues. Written as DNA, the CDR3 is TGTGCCAGCAGTTACTCGAGGGGTAGCGGGAACGGGGAGCTGTTTTTT. This codes for CASSYSRGSGNGELFF.

The chain couples TRBV19 to TRBJ1-5, with a tentative D call TRBD1 (6 bases). Trimming removed 6 bases from V and 0 bases from J, with 9 bases in between. Per the germline V gene, CDR1 is LNHDA and CDR2 is SQIVND (reference sequence). The CDR3 has 14 residues. CDR3 in amino acids: CASSRGTSNQPQHF. CDR3 bases: TGTGCCAGTAGCAGGGGCACTAGCAATCAGCCCCAGCATTTT.

This clone was seen a single time. The chain joins TRBV14 to TRBJ2-2, with D possibly TRBD2 on 6 matching bases. The length of the CDR3 is 15 residues. V gave up 1 base and J gave up 5 bases, with 11 bases separating them. The germline V gene has CDR1 SGHDN and CDR2 FVKESK. The CDR3 loop is CASSQVPGRTGELFF. DNA for the CDR3: TGTGCCAGCAGCCAAGTTCCAGGGAGGACCGGGGAGCTGTTTTTT.

A few counts support this clone. This chain links TRBV4-3 with TRBJ2-7; a possible D gene is TRBD2 (5 bases). The germline CDR1 and CDR2 sequences are LGHNA and YSLEER. The CDR3 sequence is 16 residues long. The V end lost 0 bases, the J end lost 3 bases, and 15 bases lay between the germline ends. The CDR3 sequence: CASSQDRLAILYEQYF. The CDR3 bases are TGCGCCAGCAGCCAAGATCGGCTAGCTATACTCTACGAGCAGTACTTC.

The V and J genes are TRBV29-1 and TRBJ1-2; D remains unclear. Germline lookup yields CDR1 SQVTM and CDR2 ANQGSEA. Trimming pared 2 bases from V and 4 bases from J, leaving 14 bases between. The CDR3 is made up of 14 amino acids. The CDR3 region is CSVESGDRGYGYTF. As DNA, the CDR3 is TGCAGCGTTGAATCGGGCGACCGGGGCTATGGCTACACCTTC.

V usage is TRBV10-2 and J usage is TRBJ2-5, with a possible D match to TRBD2 (5 bases). Trimming shortened V by 5 bases and J by 5 bases, and 21 bases separated the two germline ends. The CDR3 length is 16 residues. Germline V gene lookup returns CDR1 WSHSY and CDR2 SAAADI. The CDR3 nucleotides are TGCGCCAGCAGTCCAGAGACGGGCCCGACGGGGGAGACCCAGTACTTC. Translating it yields CASSPETGPTGETQYF.

V usage is TRBV3-1 (or the pseudogene TRBV3-2) and J usage is TRBJ1-4; D gene uncertain. V lost 6 bases, J lost 5 bases, and 13 bases lay in between. CDR3 size: 14 residues. Germline CDR1 LGHDT, CDR2 YNNKEL (reference sequence). This CDR3 reads CASRPSGRNEKLFF. DNA of the CDR3: TGTGCCAGCAGACCCTCCGGGAGGAATGAAAAACTGTTTTTT.

The rearrangement links TRBV5-4 to TRBJ2-2, with D tentatively TRBD1 (5 bases). The CDR3 has 15 residues. CDR1 is SGHNT, CDR2 YYREEE, per germline (reference sequence). V lost 2 bases and J 4 bases, leaving 12 bases between the germline ends. In DNA, the CDR3 is TGTGCCAGCAGCTTTTCGACAGAAGCCACCGGGGAGCTGTTTTTT. Protein product: CASSFSTEATGELFF.